A selection of T cell receptor beta chains follows, all from one sample in a study of blood T cell repertoires in COVID-19. TCRdb's copy holds only in-frame clones and misses some; the assay was immunoSEQ multiplex PCR. The data show 200,000 to 250,000 clones, 80% seen once. Sequenced input: PBMCs or T cells enriched from blood (not recorded which). All receptors come from a woman aged 40 to 49 with acute COVID-19. Each CDR3 is given with its conserved first and last residue. Fields, in order: J gene, clone size, D gene, V gene, CDR3 DNA, CDR3 protein. The D gene is left open where the match is weak. Clone sizes are given selectively: once, few, many, or a class where the clone is expanded.

TRBJ2-7 | . | TRBD1 | TRBV7-2 | TGTGCCAGCAGCTCCTCCGGACAGGGGTCCTACGAGCAGTACTTC | CASSSSGQGSYEQYF
TRBJ2-5 | . | . | TRBV28 | TGTGCCAGCAGTTTCAGGGGAGTAGGAGAGACCCAGTACTTC | CASSFRGVGETQYF
TRBJ2-7 | . | . | TRBV28 | TGTGCCAGCACCCTAAACTCCTACGAGCAGTACTTC | CASTLNSYEQYF
TRBJ2-3 | . | TRBD2 | TRBV9 | TGTGCCAGCAGCGTAGAGACTAGCGGGGGGGACACAGATACGCAGTATTTT | CASSVETSGGDTDTQYF
TRBJ2-1 | . | TRBD2 | TRBV28 | TGTGCCAGCAGTCGAAGCGGGGGGGCTAGGAATGAGCAGTTCTTC | CASSRSGGARNEQFF
TRBJ1-1 | . | . | TRBV14 | TGTGCCAGCAGGTCTATTCCGACAGCTATGAACACTGAAGCTTTCTTT | CASRSIPTAMNTEAFF
TRBJ1-4 | . | TRBD1 | TRBV19 | TGTGCCAGTAACCCCCTACGGACAGGTGGTGAAAAACTGTTTTTT | CASNPLRTGGEKLFF
TRBJ1-4 | . | TRBD1 | TRBV28 | TGTGCCAGCAGCCAGACAGGGCTTGGGGAAAAACTGTTTTTT | CASSQTGLGEKLFF
TRBJ2-3 | . | TRBD2 | TRBV18 | TGTGCCAGCTCGAGCGGGATGGTGACAGATACGCAGTATTTT | CASSSGMVTDTQYF
TRBJ1-2 | . | TRBD1 | TRBV18 | TGTGCCAGCTCACAGGAGACAGGGAGAAAGCATGGCTACACCTTC | CASSQETGRKHGYTF
TRBJ2-7 | few | . | TRBV21-1 | TGTGCCAGCGGTAGGGGACTATCCTCCCAGACACAACCCTACGAGCAGTACTTC | CASGRGLSSQTQPYEQYF
TRBJ2-1 | . | TRBD2 | TRBV5-1 | TGCGCCAGCGGCCCTAGCGGGAACTCCTACAATGAGCAGTTCTTC | CASGPSGNSYNEQFF
TRBJ2-5 | . | . | TRBV4-1 | TGCGCCAGCAGCCAAGTGGCACAAGAGACCCAGTACTTC | CASSQVAQETQYF
TRBJ1-1 | . | TRBD1 | TRBV19 | TGTGCCAGTAGTAGTACAGGGGACACTGAAGCTTTCTTT | CASSSTGDTEAFF
TRBJ1-1 | many | . | TRBV2 | TGTGCCAGCAGTGGAGCCGGGACTAGGGCTTTCTTT | CASSGAGTRAFF
TRBJ1-3 | many | . | TRBV27 | TGTGCCAGCAGTTTAGGATCGGCAGGGGCTACCTCTGGAAACACCATATATTTT | CASSLGSAGATSGNTIYF
TRBJ1-2 | once | . | TRBV28 | TGTGCCAGCAGTTTATCCGCGACAAGACGACATGGCTACACCTTC | CASSLSATRRHGYTF
TRBJ1-2 | . | TRBD1 | TRBV28 | TGTGCCAGCGGGGACAGGGTGAACTATGGCTACACCTTC | CASGDRVNYGYTF
TRBJ2-3 | once | TRBD2 | TRBV19 | TGTGCCACAAGACTAGCGGGGAGAAAAAATGCGCAGTATTTT | CATRLAGRKNAQYF
TRBJ2-7 | once | . | TRBV4-2 | TGTGCCAGCAGCACTGGATCACAGGGTCTTCTGTCGGAGCAGTACTTC | CASSTGSQGLLSEQYF
TRBJ1-1 | once | TRBD1 | TRBV5-1 | TGCGCCAGCAGCTTGGCCATCGGACAGGGACGTACTGAAGCTTTCTTT | CASSLAIGQGRTEAFF
TRBJ2-1 | few | . | TRBV6-2/TRBV6-3 | TGTGCCAGCAGTTACCCCGGAGGGCGGTACAATGAGCAGTTCTTC | CASSYPGGRYNEQFF
TRBJ2-7 | . | TRBD2 | TRBV6-5 | TGTGCCAGCAGTTATGGGACTAGCGGCCACTACGAGCAGTACTTC | CASSYGTSGHYEQYF
TRBJ2-3 | . | . | TRBV28 | TGTGCCAGCAGTTTAAGCCTCCCCGGCACAGATACGCAGTATTTT | CASSLSLPGTDTQYF
TRBJ2-7 | . | TRBD2 | TRBV9 | TGTGCCAGCAGCGTAACTAGCGGGGGGGCCTCTCACTACGAGCAGTACTTC | CASSVTSGGASHYEQYF
TRBJ2-5 | . | TRBD2 | TRBV6-5 | TGTGCCAGCAGACGCGGGAGGGCCCGAGAGACCCAGTACTTC | CASRRGRARETQYF
TRBJ1-1 | . | . | TRBV7-3 | TGTGCCAGCAGCTTACTGGGTCGCGGCACTGAAGCTTTCTTT | CASSLLGRGTEAFF
TRBJ2-7 | . | TRBD1 | TRBV4-3 | TGCGCCAGCAGCCAAGACAGGGGGCGCGCCTACGAGCAGTACTTC | CASSQDRGRAYEQYF
TRBJ1-1 | . | TRBD1 | TRBV12-5 | TGTGCTAGTGGTCGGCTTACAGGGGACGGTACTGAAGCTTTCTTT | CASGRLTGDGTEAFF
TRBJ2-7 | . | TRBD2 | TRBV4-3 | TGCGCCAGCAGCCAAGATCCGGCGGGAGGGCCTTTATACGAGCAGTACTTC | CASSQDPAGGPLYEQYF
TRBJ1-3 | few | . | TRBV4-3 | TGCGCCAGCAGCCAGGATCTGGGGGCAAGAGCTGGAAACACCATATATTTT | CASSQDLGARAGNTIYF
TRBJ2-2 | . | . | TRBV6-5 | TGTGCCAGCAGTTATTGGCAGGGCACCGGGGAGCTGTTTTTT | CASSYWQGTGELFF
TRBJ1-1 | . | TRBD1 | TRBV5-1 | TGCGCCAGCCACCCAAGACAGGGATGGGGCACTGAAGCTTTCTTT | CASHPRQGWGTEAFF
TRBJ1-1 | . | TRBD1 | TRBV5-6 | TGTGCCAGCAGCTTTGGGACAGGGGTAAGGGGTGAAGCTTTCTTT | CASSFGTGVRGEAFF
TRBJ2-7 | . | TRBD2 | TRBV11-2 | TGTGCCAGCAGCGGAAGGACTAGCGGCTACGAGCAGTACTTC | CASSGRTSGYEQYF
TRBJ2-1 | . | TRBD2 | TRBV18 | TGTGCCAGCTCACCAGGACTAGCGGGAGTTACCAATGAGCAGTTCTTC | CASSPGLAGVTNEQFF
TRBJ1-3 | . | . | TRBV7-9 | TGTGCCAGCAGCCTCCAGGGGACCTTTTCTGGAAACACCATATATTTT | CASSLQGTFSGNTIYF
TRBJ2-7 | . | TRBD1 | TRBV7-3 | TGTGCCAGCAGCTTACTCCCGGGACAGGTCTACGAGCAGTACTTC | CASSLLPGQVYEQYF
TRBJ2-7 | . | TRBD1 | TRBV19 | TGTGCCAGCCGCGGATCGGACAGGGGCTACGAGCAGTACTTC | CASRGSDRGYEQYF
TRBJ1-1 | . | . | TRBV5-1 | TGCGCCAGCAGCTTCGGGGACACTGAAGCTTTCTTT | CASSFGDTEAFF
TRBJ2-7 | . | TRBD1 | TRBV5-1 | TGCGCCAGCAGCTTGGCGCAGGGGGCTGGGGAGCAGTACTTC | CASSLAQGAGEQYF